Below, one TCR beta chain is given with its context. Its antigen is unidentified. The data stem from a study of cytomegalovirus exposure and HLA in healthy donors. At the level of the study: Earlier sequencing of 150 million to 200 million T cells yielded approximately 120 million unique TCR beta sequences. Study-wide results and limits: With later analysis, a missense DCLRE1C variant became linked to TCR beta V- and J-gene trimming.

PCR was performed using 60 Vbeta and 13 Jbeta primers. Sequenced by immunoSEQ multiplex PCR; TCRdb stores in-frame clones only, minus some. The specimen's table records roughly 120,000 clones. Trimming removed 6 bases from V and 4 bases from J, with 12 bases in between. This CDR3 comprises 12 residues. Germline V gives CDR1 SQVTM, CDR2 ANQGSEA. Although they were nominally healthy when sampled, donors likely had unrecorded immune exposures. Sequencing used PBMCs. This chain uses TRBV29-1 with TRBJ1-2; D not resolved. The clonotype comes from a man aged 18-30 years in good health and CMV-seronegative. Here the CDR3 reads CSVGLLGYGYTF. The CDR3 nucleotides read TGCAGCGTGGGCCTCCTGGGCTATGGCTACACCTTC.